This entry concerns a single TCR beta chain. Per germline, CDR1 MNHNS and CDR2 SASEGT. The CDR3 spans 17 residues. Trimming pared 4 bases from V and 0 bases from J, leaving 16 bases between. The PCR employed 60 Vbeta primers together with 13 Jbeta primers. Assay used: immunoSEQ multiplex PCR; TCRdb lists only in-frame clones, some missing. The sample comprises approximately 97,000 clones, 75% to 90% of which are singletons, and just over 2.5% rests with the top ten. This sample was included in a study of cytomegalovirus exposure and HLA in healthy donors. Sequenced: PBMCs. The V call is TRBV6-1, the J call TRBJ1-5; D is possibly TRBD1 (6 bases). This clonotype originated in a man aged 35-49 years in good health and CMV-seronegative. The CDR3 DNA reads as TGTGCCAGCAGTGTACTAATACAGGGAGTTAGCAATCAGCCCCAGCATTTT. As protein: CASSVLIQGVSNQPQHF.